This T cell receptor (beta chain) was sequenced during a study of cytomegalovirus exposure and HLA in healthy donors. Study-wide results and limits: At a 0.05 false discovery rate, a later analysis found 18,000 or so TCR beta sequences to be associated with HLA alleles. Reports showed the classifier diagnosing cytomegalovirus status with high specificity and sensitivity. Productive rates of about 90% or about 30% were seen for most TCR beta V segments in an earlier analysis. Relative to the approximately 700-donor mean, N-insertions were reportedly fewer in an Asian-associated ancestry cluster in a later analysis.

A note on this clone: No antigen is known for it.

The CDR3 extends over 16 amino acids. J lost 1 base, V lost 1 base, and 5 bases had no gene match. Germline V gives CDR1 LGHNA, CDR2 YNFKEQ. 60 Vbeta and 13 Jbeta primers were used in PCR. The method was immunoSEQ multiplex PCR; TCRdb's version includes in-frame clones alone and lacks a portion of them. The data contain 150,000 to 160,000 clones, roughly 80% of them seen just once; the ten biggest clones take up about 13%. The chain couples TRBV4-2 to TRBJ1-1, with 8 nucleotides matching TRBD1. This clonotype originated in a man in his thirties or forties in good health and CMV-seropositive. The sample was PBMCs. The CDR3 region is CASSQALQGENTEAFF. CDR3 DNA sequence: TGTGCCAGCAGCCAAGCTTTACAGGGGGAGAACACTGAAGCTTTCTTT.